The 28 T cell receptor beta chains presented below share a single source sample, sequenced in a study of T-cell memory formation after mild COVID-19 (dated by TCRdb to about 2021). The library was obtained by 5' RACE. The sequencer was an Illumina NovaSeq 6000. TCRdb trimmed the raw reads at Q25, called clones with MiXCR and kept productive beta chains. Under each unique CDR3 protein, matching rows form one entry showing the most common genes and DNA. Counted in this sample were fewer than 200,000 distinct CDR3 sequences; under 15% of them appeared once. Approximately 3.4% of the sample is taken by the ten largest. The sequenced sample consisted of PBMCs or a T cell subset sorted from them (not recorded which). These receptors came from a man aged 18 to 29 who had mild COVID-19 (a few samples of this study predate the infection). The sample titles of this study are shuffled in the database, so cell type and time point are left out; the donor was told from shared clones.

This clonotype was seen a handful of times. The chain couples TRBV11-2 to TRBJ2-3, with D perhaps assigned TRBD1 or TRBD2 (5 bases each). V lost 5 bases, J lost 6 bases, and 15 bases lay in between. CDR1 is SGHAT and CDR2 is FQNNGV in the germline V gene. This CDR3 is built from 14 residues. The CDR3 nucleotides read TGTGCCAGCAGCCCATTTTCCGGGGCGGATACGCAGTATTTT. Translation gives CASSPFSGADTQYF.

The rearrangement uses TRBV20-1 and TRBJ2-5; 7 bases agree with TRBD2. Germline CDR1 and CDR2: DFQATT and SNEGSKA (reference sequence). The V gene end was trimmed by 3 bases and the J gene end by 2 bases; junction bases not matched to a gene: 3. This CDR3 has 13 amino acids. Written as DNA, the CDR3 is TGCAGTGCTAGTGGGGGGGGTCAAGAGACCCAGTACTTC. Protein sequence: CSASGGGQETQYF.

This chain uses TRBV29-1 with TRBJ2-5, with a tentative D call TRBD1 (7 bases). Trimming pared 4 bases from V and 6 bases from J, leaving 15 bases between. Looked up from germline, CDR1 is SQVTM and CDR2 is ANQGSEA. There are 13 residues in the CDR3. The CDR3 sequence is CSVGQGGEKTQYF. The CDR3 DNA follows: TGCAGCGTTGGGCAGGGGGGAGAAAAGACCCAGTACTTC.

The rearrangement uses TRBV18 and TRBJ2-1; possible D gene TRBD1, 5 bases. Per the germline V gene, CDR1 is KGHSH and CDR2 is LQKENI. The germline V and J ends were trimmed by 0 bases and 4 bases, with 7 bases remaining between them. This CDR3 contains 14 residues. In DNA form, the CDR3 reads TGTGCCAGCTCACCACCGGGGCCTTACAATGAGCAGTTCTTC. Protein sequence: CASSPPGPYNEQFF.

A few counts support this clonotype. CDR3: CATSRDPEDYEQYF. The CDR3 DNA sequence: TGTGCCACCAGCAGAGACCCGGAAGACTACGAGCAGTACTTC. The chain joins TRBV15 to TRBJ2-7; D unclear. The germline CDR1 and CDR2 sequences are LNHNV and YYDKDF (reference sequence). This CDR3 has 14 amino acids. V lost 0 bases and J lost 3, with 9 bases in between.

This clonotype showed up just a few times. The CDR3 DNA reads TGTGCCAGTAGTATTGAGGCTAGCGGGGCCTGGTACAATGAGCAGTTCTTC. Its translation: CASSIEASGAWYNEQFF. J is TRBJ2-1 and V is TRBV19; 9 bases are shared with TRBD2. Looked up from germline, CDR1 is LNHDA and CDR2 is SQIVND (reference sequence). J was trimmed by 4 bases and V by 3 bases; bases with no gene match: 10. This CDR3 region has 17 residues.

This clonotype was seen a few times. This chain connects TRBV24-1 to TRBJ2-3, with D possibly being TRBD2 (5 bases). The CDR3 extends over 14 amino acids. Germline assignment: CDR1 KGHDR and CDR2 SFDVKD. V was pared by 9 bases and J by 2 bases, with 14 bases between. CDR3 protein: CATSSSGNTDTQYF. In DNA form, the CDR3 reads TGTGCCACCTCGTCGTCGGGGAACACAGATACGCAGTATTTT.

CDR3 residues: CASSQDGRRTGTDTQYF. CDR3 DNA sequence: TGTGCCAGCAGCCAAGATGGCAGGCGGACAGGCACAGATACGCAGTATTTT. This chain joins TRBV3-1 and TRBJ2-3, with D possibly matching TRBD1 (6 bases). CDR3 size: 17 residues. Germline V lookup: CDR1 LGHDT, CDR2 YNNKEL (reference sequence). Deletions cut 0 bases from V and 1 base from J, with 14 bases between.

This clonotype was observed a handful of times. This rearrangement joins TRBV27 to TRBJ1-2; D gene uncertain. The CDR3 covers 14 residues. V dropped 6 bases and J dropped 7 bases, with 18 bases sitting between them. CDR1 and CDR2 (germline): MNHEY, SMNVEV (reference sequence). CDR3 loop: CASRPDRPGGGYTF. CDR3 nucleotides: TGTGCCAGCAGGCCGGACCGACCGGGAGGTGGCTACACCTTC.

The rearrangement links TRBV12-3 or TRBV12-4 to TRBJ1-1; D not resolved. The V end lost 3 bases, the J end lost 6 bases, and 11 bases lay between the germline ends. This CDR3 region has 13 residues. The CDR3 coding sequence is TGTGCCAGCAGTTTTGCCGGCAGCGCTGAAGCTTTCTTT. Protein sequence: CASSFAGSAEAFF.

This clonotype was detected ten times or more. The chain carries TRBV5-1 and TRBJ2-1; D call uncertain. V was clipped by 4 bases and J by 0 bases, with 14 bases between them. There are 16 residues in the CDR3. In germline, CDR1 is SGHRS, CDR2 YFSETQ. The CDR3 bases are TGCGCCAGCAGCCTCGATCCGTTAAGCTCCTACAATGAGCAGTTCTTC. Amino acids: CASSLDPLSSYNEQFF.

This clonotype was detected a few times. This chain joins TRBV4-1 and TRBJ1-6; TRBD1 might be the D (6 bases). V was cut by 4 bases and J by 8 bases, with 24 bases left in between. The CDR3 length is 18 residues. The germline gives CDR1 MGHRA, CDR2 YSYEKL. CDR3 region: CASSLRRDGRGGDSPLHF. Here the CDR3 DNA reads TGCGCCAGCAGCCTCCGAAGGGACGGCAGGGGAGGCGATTCACCCCTCCACTTT.

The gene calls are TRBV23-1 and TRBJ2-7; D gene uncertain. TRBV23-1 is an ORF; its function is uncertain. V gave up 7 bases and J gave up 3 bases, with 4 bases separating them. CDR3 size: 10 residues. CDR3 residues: CASIHYEQYF. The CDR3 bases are TGCGCCAGCATCCACTACGAGCAGTACTTC.

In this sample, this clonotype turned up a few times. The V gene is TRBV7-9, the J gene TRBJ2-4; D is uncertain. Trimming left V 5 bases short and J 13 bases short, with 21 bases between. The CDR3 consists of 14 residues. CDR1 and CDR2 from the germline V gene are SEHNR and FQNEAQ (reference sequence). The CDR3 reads CASSPAFSRSQQYF. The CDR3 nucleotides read TGTGCCAGCAGCCCCGCCTTTAGTAGGAGTCAACAGTACTTC.

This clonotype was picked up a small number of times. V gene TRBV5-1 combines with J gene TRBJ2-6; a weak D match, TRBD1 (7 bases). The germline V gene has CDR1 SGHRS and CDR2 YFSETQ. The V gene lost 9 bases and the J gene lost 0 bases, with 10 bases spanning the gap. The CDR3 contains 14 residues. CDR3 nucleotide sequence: TGCGCCACGCGGGACAGCTCTGGGGCCAACGTCCTGACTTTC. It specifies CATRDSSGANVLTF.

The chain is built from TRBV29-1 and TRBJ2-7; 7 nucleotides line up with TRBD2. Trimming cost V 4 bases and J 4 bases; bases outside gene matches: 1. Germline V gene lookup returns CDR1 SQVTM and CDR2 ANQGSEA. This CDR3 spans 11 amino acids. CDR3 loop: CSVGGGYEQYF. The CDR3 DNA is TGCAGCGTTGGGGGGGGATACGAGCAGTACTTC.

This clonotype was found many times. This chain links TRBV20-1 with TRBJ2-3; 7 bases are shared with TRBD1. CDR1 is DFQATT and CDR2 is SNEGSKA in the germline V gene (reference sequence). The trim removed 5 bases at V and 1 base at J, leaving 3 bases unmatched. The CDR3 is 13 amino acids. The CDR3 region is CSAWDSRTDTQYF. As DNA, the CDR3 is TGCAGTGCTTGGGACAGTCGCACAGATACGCAGTATTTT.

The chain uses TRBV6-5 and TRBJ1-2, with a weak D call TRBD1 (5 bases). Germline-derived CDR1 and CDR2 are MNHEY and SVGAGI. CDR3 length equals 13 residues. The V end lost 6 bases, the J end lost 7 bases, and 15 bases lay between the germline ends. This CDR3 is CASSPGKDTGYTF. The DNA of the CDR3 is TGTGCCAGCAGCCCTGGGAAGGACACTGGCTACACCTTC.

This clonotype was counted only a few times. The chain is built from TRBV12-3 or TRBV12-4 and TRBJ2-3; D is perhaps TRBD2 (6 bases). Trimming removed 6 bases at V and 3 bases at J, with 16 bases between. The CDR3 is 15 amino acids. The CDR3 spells CASSLQPGRTDTQYF. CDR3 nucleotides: TGTGCCAGCAGCCTCCAGCCGGGGAGGACAGATACGCAGTATTTT.

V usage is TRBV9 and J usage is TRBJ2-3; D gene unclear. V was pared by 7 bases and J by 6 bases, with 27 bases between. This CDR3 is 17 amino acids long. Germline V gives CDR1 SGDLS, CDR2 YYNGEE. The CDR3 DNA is TGTGCCAGCGGCGAGAGCGAGGCAGAACCGGTTAGTGATACGCAGTATTTT. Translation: CASGESEAEPVSDTQYF.

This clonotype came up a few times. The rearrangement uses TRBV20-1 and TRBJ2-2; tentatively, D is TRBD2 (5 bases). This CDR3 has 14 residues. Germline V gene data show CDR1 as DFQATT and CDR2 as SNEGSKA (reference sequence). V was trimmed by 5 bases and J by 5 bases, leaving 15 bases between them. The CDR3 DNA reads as TGCAGTGCTCCCCATACGGGGTCGACCGGGGAGCTGTTTTTT. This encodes CSAPHTGSTGELFF.

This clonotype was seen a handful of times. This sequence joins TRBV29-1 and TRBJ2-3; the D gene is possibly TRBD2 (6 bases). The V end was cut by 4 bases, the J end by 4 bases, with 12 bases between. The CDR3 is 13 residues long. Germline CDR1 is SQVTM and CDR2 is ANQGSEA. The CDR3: CSVAQGGPDTQYF. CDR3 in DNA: TGCAGCGTTGCCCAGGGAGGCCCAGATACGCAGTATTTT.

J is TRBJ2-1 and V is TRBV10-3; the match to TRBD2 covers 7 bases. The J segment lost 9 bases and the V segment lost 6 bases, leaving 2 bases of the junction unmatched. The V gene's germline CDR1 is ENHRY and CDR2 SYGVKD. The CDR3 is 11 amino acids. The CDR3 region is CAISLAGEQFF. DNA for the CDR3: TGTGCCATCAGCTTAGCGGGTGAGCAGTTCTTC.

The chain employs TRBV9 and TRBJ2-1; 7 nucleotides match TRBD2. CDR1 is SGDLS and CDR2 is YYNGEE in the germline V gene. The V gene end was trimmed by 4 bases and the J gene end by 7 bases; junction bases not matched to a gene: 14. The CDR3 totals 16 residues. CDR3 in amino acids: CASSKWLAELRNEQFF. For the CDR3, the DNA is TGTGCCAGCAGCAAATGGCTAGCGGAACTTAGGAATGAGCAGTTCTTC.

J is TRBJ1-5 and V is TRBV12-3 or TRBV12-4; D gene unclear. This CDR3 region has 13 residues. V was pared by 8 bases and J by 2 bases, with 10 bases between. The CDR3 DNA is TGTGCCAGCGGCTTCGGGGGCAATCAGCCCCAGCATTTT. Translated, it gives CASGFGGNQPQHF.

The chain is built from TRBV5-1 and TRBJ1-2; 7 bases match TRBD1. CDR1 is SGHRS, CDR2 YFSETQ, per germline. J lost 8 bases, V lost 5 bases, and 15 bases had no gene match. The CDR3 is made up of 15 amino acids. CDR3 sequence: CASRPTGTPQGGYTF. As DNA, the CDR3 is TGCGCCAGCAGGCCGACAGGGACACCTCAAGGAGGCTACACCTTC.

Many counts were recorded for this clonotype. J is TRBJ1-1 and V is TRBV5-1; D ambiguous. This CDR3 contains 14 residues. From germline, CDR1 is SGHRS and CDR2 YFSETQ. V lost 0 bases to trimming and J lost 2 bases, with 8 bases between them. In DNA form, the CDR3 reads TGCGCCAGCAGCTTGGCCCCAGCAAACACTGAAGCTTTCTTT. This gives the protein CASSLAPANTEAFF.

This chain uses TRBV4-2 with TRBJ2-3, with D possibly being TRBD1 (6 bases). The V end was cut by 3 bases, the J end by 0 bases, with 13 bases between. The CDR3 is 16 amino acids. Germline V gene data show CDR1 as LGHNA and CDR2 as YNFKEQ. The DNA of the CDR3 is TGTGCCAGCAGCCAGGGGGACATACCTAGCACAGATACGCAGTATTTT. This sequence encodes CASSQGDIPSTDTQYF.